A selection of T cell receptor beta chains follows, all from one sample in a study of control samples from healthy donors and cancer patients. The protocol was immunoSEQ multiplex PCR, while the TCRdb copy is restricted to in-frame clones and leaves out a portion. Of 160,000 or so clones listed, approximately 94% are singletons. Sequencing was done on a sample of blood. All receptors come from a middle-aged woman in good health. The conserved cysteine and the conserved F or W are not part of the CDR3 here. Fields, in order: J gene, V gene, clone size, CDR3 protein. Not every row has a clone size; where given, it reads once, few, many or a size class.

J: TRBJ1-1; V: TRBV28; size: once; CDR3: ASSRGRPTEAF
J: TRBJ1-1; V: TRBV27; size: -; CDR3: ASCRGGQNTEAF
J: TRBJ1-2; V: TRBV10-3; size: once; CDR3: AIGSRQESNYGYT
J: TRBJ2-2; V: TRBV30; size: -; CDR3: AWSSLGGATGELF
J: TRBJ1-6; V: TRBV6-5; size: -; CDR3: ATRETLGDSPLH
J: TRBJ1-5; V: TRBV7-9; size: -; CDR3: ASSLGGWQPQH
J: TRBJ2-3; V: TRBV9; size: once; CDR3: ASSVGGGRPPDTQY
J: TRBJ1-2; V: TRBV30; size: -; CDR3: AWSEDRGFRYGYT
J: TRBJ2-7; V: TRBV7-9; size: -; CDR3: ASSLPPSAASYEQY
J: TRBJ2-2; V: TRBV18; size: -; CDR3: ASSRGLAGTGELF
J: TRBJ2-7; V: TRBV29-1; size: -; CDR3: SVGTGDSEQY
J: TRBJ2-1; V: TRBV9; size: -; CDR3: ASSPQSGSLGEQF
J: TRBJ2-1; V: TRBV2; size: -; CDR3: ASSLAPSAGGRNEQF
J: TRBJ1-2; V: TRBV6-1; size: -; CDR3: ASSDRGQNYGYT
J: TRBJ2-5; V: TRBV11-3; size: -; CDR3: ASSPRTGETQY
J: TRBJ1-2; V: TRBV6-2/TRBV6-3; size: -; CDR3: ASSYLGGYT
J: TRBJ1-1; V: TRBV28; size: -; CDR3: ASRRLTGTEAF
J: TRBJ1-1; V: TRBV6-2/TRBV6-3; size: -; CDR3: ASSYSYTSGLNTEAF
J: TRBJ1-1; V: TRBV27; size: -; CDR3: ASSLQVPGPNTEAF
J: TRBJ1-2; V: TRBV6-2/TRBV6-3; size: -; CDR3: ASSRDSSGYT
J: TRBJ2-5; V: TRBV7-6; size: -; CDR3: ASSLDSGPKRGETQY
J: TRBJ1-1; V: TRBV7-3; size: -; CDR3: ASSLPVNTEAF
J: TRBJ2-5; V: TRBV7-2; size: -; CDR3: ASSLGGGTSGQETQY
J: TRBJ2-5; V: TRBV2; size: -; CDR3: ASRSDRPLGTQY
J: TRBJ1-5; V: TRBV6-2/TRBV6-3; size: -; CDR3: ASSYTLHGGSNQPQH